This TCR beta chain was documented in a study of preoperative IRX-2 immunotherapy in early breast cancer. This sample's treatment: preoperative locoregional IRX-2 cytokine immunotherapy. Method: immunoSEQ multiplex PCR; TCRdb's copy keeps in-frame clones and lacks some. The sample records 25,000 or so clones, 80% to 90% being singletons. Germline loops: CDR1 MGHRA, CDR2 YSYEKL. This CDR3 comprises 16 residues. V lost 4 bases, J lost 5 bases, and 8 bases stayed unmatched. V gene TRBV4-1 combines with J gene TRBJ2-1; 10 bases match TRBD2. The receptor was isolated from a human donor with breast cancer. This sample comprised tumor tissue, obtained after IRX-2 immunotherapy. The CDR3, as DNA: TGCGCCAGCAGCCGTCTTAGCGGGGGGCAGAACAATGAGCAGTTCTTC. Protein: CASSRLSGGQNNEQFF.